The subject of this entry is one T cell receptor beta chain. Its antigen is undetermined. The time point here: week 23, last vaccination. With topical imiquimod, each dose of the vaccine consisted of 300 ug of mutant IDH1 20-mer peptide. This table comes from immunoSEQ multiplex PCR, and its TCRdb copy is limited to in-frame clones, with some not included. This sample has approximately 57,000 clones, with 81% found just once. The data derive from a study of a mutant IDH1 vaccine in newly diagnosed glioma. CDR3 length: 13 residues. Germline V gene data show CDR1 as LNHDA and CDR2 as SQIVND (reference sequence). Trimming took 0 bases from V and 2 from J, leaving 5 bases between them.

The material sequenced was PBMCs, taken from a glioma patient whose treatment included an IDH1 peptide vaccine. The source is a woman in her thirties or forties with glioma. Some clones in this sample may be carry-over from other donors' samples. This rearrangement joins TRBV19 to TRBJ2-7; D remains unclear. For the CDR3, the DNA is TGTGCCAGTAGTATAGATATGGCCTACGAGCAGTACTTC. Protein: CASSIDMAYEQYF.